One and the same sample provided the 24 T cell receptor beta chains below, sequenced in a study of regulatory T cells in long-lasting Graves disease. The TCR beta library used iRepertoire HTBI primers with Arm-PCR amplification of CDR3. One entry per CDR3 protein results from TCRdb running MiXCR on the multiplex PCR reads. The data hold fewer than 650,000 distinct CDR3 sequences, with about 16% observed a single time. Stated time point: newly diagnosed GD, antithyroid drugs for less than 3 months. PBMCs provided the RNA from which the TCR library was made. These data were also filed under a second study, of T cells in Graves' hyperthyroidism and ophthalmopathy.

This specimen was peripheral blood mononuclear cells (PBMCs), taken at new diagnosis, from a patient treated with antithyroid drugs. The receptors here all came from a man aged 18 to 35 with Graves disease.

This chain uses TRBV7-9 with TRBJ2-1; 10 bases are shared with TRBD1. Germline-derived CDR1 and CDR2 are SEHNR and FQNEAQ (reference sequence). The CDR3 has 15 residues. Trimming removed 5 bases from V and 4 bases from J; junction bases left unmatched: 5. This CDR3 is CASSPWTGGYNEQFF. Written as DNA, the CDR3 is TGTGCCAGCAGCCCTTGGACAGGGGGTTACAATGAGCAGTTCTTC. The whole variable domain, filled in from reference TRBV7-9 and TRBJ2-1, reads DTGVSQNPRHKITKRGQNVTFRCDPISEHNRLYWYRQTLGQGPEFLTYFQNEAQLEKSRLLSDRFSAERPKGSFSTLEIQRTEQGDSAMYLCASSPWTGGYNEQFFGPGTRLTVL.

In the case of this clonotype: The likely explanation is a read error, given a far larger clone one base away. DNA for the CDR3: TGTGCCAGCAGCTTCCTCGGACTGGAGGTAGGGGGAGATACGCGGTATTTT. This gives the protein CASSFLGLEVGGDTRYF. V and J are TRBV5-4 and TRBJ2-3; maybe TRBD1 (6 bases). The CDR3 length is 17 residues. The germline CDR1 and CDR2 sequences are SGHNT and YYREEE (reference sequence).

With respect to this clonotype: A much larger clone differs from this one at a single base, so this may be a read error. The chain links TRBV30 to TRBJ1-2; D ambiguous. V shed 3 bases and J shed 5 bases, with 16 bases lying between them. CDR3 length equals 14 residues. CDR1 and CDR2 (germline): GTSNPN, SVGIG (reference sequence). The DNA for the CDR3 is TGTGCCTGGAGGTCGGACGGAGAGTATTATGGCTACACCTTC. This encodes CAWRSDGEYYGYTF. Based on the CDR3 plus reference TRBV30 and TRBJ1-2, the full variable domain is SQTIHQWPATLVQPVGSPLSLECTVEGTSNPNLYWYRQAAGRGLQLLFYSVGIGQISSEVPQNLSASRPQDRQFILSSKKLLLSDSGFYLCAWRSDGEYYGYTFGSGTRLTVV.

Many counts were recorded for this clonotype. The chain combines TRBV7-2 with TRBJ2-7; TRBD2 matches at 7 bases. Germline V gives CDR1 SGHTA, CDR2 FQGNSA. The CDR3 runs to 12 residues. V gave up 5 bases and J gave up 3 bases; unmatched junction bases: 1. The CDR3 region is CASSGEGYEQYF. The CDR3 nucleotides are TGTGCCAGCAGCGGGGAGGGCTACGAGCAGTACTTC.

J is TRBJ2-5 and V is TRBV5-1; D possibly corresponds to TRBD2 (5 bases). Per germline, CDR1 SGHRS and CDR2 YFSETQ. This CDR3 spans 14 amino acids. Trimming took 0 bases from V and 5 from J, leaving 11 bases between them. The CDR3, as DNA: TGCGCCAGCAGCTTGGGTGATAGCGCCGAGACCCAGTACTTC. Translation gives CASSLGDSAETQYF.

This clonotype showed up many times. This sequence joins TRBV10-1 and TRBJ2-7; 14 bases fit TRBD2. CDR1 and CDR2 from the germline V gene are WNHNN and SYGVQD (reference sequence). The CDR3 loop spans 17 amino acids. J gave up 0 bases and V 7 bases, and 8 bases lay outside the gene matches. The CDR3 nucleotides read TGCGCCAGCACATCGACTAGCGGGAGGGATAGCTCCTACGAGCAGTACTTC. Protein sequence: CASTSTSGRDSSYEQYF.

The chain uses TRBV28 and TRBJ2-6; either TRBD1 or TRBD2 may fit D (5 bases each). The CDR3 sequence is 18 residues long. Germline V gene sequence: CDR1 MDHEN, CDR2 SYDVKM. V gave up 8 bases and J gave up 0 bases, with 20 bases separating them. DNA for the CDR3: TGTGCCAGCTCTCGGGGCAGAAGGGTCCTCTCTGGGGCCAACGTCCTGACTTTC. It codes for CASSRGRRVLSGANVLTF.

This clonotype has more than one count but fewer than ten. The chain joins TRBV6-5 to TRBJ2-7; TRBD2 aligns across 16 bases. J gave up 5 bases and V 1 base, and 8 bases lay outside the gene matches. This CDR3 comprises 18 residues. CDR1 is MNHEY and CDR2 is SVGAGI in the germline V gene. CDR3 protein: CASSYFGTSGRAKNEQYF. DNA of the CDR3: TGTGCCAGCAGTTACTTTGGGACTAGCGGGAGGGCAAAGAACGAGCAGTACTTC.

This clonotype was detected many times. This sequence joins TRBV7-8 and TRBJ2-5, with a weak D call TRBD1 (6 bases). Trimming took off 5 bases at V and 5 bases at J, with 21 bases between the two ends. Germline V lookup: CDR1 SGHVS, CDR2 FQNEAQ. The CDR3 covers 16 residues. CDR3 nucleotide sequence: TGTGCCAGCAGCCAAGGGGGTTCGAGGGCTGTGGAGACCCAGTACTTC. Translated, it gives CASSQGGSRAVETQYF.

The chain carries TRBV28 and TRBJ1-2; D unclear. CDR1 and CDR2 (germline): MDHEN, SYDVKM. Trimming shortened V by 11 bases and J by 6 bases, and 22 bases separated the two germline ends. CDR3 length: 14 residues. CDR3 sequence reads: CAHGYERSHNGYTF. CDR3 nucleotide sequence: TGTGCCCATGGGTACGAGCGATCTCACAATGGCTACACCTTC.

This clonotype was recorded at least ten times. The rearrangement uses TRBV5-1 and TRBJ2-1, with D possibly called TRBD1 or TRBD2 (6 bases each). The CDR3 extends over 12 amino acids. The germline V gene has CDR1 SGHRS and CDR2 YFSETQ. The V gene lost 4 bases and the J gene lost 15 bases, with 17 bases spanning the gap. CDR3 residues: CASSPSGARGFF. In DNA form, the CDR3 reads TGCGCCAGCAGCCCCTCGGGGGCCAGGGGGTTCTTC.

This clonotype showed up just a few times. The J gene is TRBJ2-3, the V gene TRBV9; 9 bases match TRBD1. The V gene's germline CDR1 is SGDLS and CDR2 YYNGEE. Trimming took 0 bases from V and 6 from J; bases not matched to a gene: 2. CDR3 length equals 14 residues. The CDR3 reads CASSVGQGVDTQYF. Written as DNA, the CDR3 is TGTGCCAGCAGCGTAGGACAGGGGGTGGATACGCAGTATTTT.

This clonotype came up many times. V and J are TRBV3-1 and TRBJ1-5; 10 bases match TRBD1. Unmatched junction bases numbered 8, after V lost 5 bases and J lost 7 bases. This CDR3 spans 15 amino acids. The germline CDR1 and CDR2 sequences are LGHDT and YNNKEL (reference sequence). CDR3: CASSGGTGVGQPQHF. The CDR3 DNA follows: TGTGCCAGCAGCGGCGGGACAGGGGTGGGCCAGCCCCAGCATTTT.

There are many counts of this clonotype. The chain employs TRBV2 and TRBJ2-2; TRBD1 or TRBD2 may be the D gene (6 bases each). Germline V CDR1 and CDR2: SNHLY, FYNNEI. The V end lost 4 bases, the J end lost 5 bases, and 14 bases lay between the germline ends. CDR3 length: 15 amino acids. CDR3 protein: CASSGVGGWTGELFF. In DNA, the CDR3 is TGTGCCAGCAGTGGGGTAGGGGGGTGGACCGGGGAGCTGTTTTTT.

This clonotype has more than one count but fewer than ten. The rearrangement links TRBV20-1 to TRBJ2-7, with 14 bases aligning to TRBD2. This CDR3 is 21 amino acids long. V dropped 3 bases and J dropped 2; count of bases not matched to a gene: 21. Germline CDR1 reads DFQATT; CDR2 reads SNEGSKA (reference sequence). CDR3 bases: TGCAGTGCTAGGCTACGGCCTTTACCGGGACTAGCGGGAGCTCTAACCTACGAGCAGTACTTC. This sequence encodes CSARLRPLPGLAGALTYEQYF.

This clonotype was detected many times. The rearrangement joins TRBV7-9 to TRBJ1-4; 7 bases line up with TRBD1. CDR3 length: 17 amino acids. Per the germline V gene, CDR1 is SEHNR and CDR2 is FQNEAQ (reference sequence). Trimming took 4 bases from V and 7 from J; bases not matched to a gene: 15. The CDR3 DNA is TGTGCCAGCAGCTGGAACAGGGGTTTGGGCCTAAGTGAAAAACTGTTTTTT. Translation gives CASSWNRGLGLSEKLFF.

This clonotype has a handful of counts. The rearrangement uses TRBV12-3 or TRBV12-4 and TRBJ2-1; TRBD2 matches at 10 bases. This CDR3 is built from 14 residues. V gave up 7 bases and J gave up 4 bases; unmatched junction bases: 4. Here the CDR3 reads CASIGTSVYNEQFF. In nucleotides, the CDR3 is TGTGCCAGCATCGGGACTAGCGTTTACAATGAGCAGTTCTTC.

This clonotype was detected a few times. This rearrangement joins TRBV25-1 to TRBJ1-6, with 7 nucleotides matching TRBD1. With V trimmed by 8 bases and J by 7 bases, 8 bases remained unmatched. CDR3 size: 14 residues. CDR1 is MGHDK, CDR2 SYGVNS, per germline. The CDR3 DNA is TGTGCCAGCGGAGAGACAGGGTTAAATTCACCCCTCCACTTT. This gives the protein CASGETGLNSPLHF. The whole variable domain, remainder taken from reference TRBV25-1 and TRBJ1-6, is EADIYQTPRYLVIGTGKKITLECSQTMGHDKMYWYQQDPGMELHLIHYSYGVNSTEKGDLSSESTVSRIRTEHFPLTLESARPSHTSQYLCASGETGLNSPLHFGNGTRLTVT.

Ten or more counts support this clonotype. This chain joins TRBV7-9 and TRBJ2-3; TRBD2 matches 9 bases. The CDR3 runs to 15 residues. CDR1 and CDR2 (germline): SEHNR, FQNEAQ (reference sequence). V lost 6 bases and J lost 7; bases outside the gene matches: 11. CDR3 DNA: TGTGCCAGCAGTGAACCACCTAGCGGGATATATACGCAGTATTTT. Encoded protein: CASSEPPSGIYTQYF. The variable domain in full, completed from reference TRBV7-9 and TRBJ2-3, reads DTGVSQNPRHKITKRGQNVTFRCDPISEHNRLYWYRQTLGQGPEFLTYFQNEAQLEKSRLLSDRFSAERPKGSFSTLEIQRTEQGDSAMYLCASSEPPSGIYTQYFGPGTRLTVL.

In this sample, this clonotype turned up a few times. The CDR3 bases are TGCAGCGTTGAAGAAGGACCGGAGAAACTGTTTTTT. Its protein is CSVEEGPEKLFF. The chain has TRBV29-1 and TRBJ1-4; D remains unclear. CDR1 and CDR2 (germline): SQVTM, ANQGSEA. CDR3 length: 12 amino acids. V lost 0 bases and J 11 bases, leaving 10 bases between the germline ends. Filled out from reference TRBV29-1 and TRBJ1-4, the complete variable domain reads SAVISQKPSRDICQRGTSLTIQCQVDSQVTMMFWYRQQPGQSLTLIATANQGSEATYESGFVIDKFPISRPNLTFSTLTVSNMSPEDSSIYLCSVEEGPEKLFFGSGTQLSVL.

In this sample, this clonotype turned up a few times. This rearrangement joins TRBV13 to TRBJ2-3; D perhaps matches TRBD2 (5 bases). CDR3 length: 13 amino acids. Germline CDR1 is PRHDT and CDR2 is FYEKMQ (reference sequence). V was trimmed by 8 bases and J by 3 bases, leaving 12 bases between them. The CDR3 region has the DNA TGTGCCAGCTCGCTTATAGCGACAGATACGCAGTATTTT. Translated, it gives CASSLIATDTQYF. The full variable domain, with the rest looked up from reference TRBV13 and TRBJ2-3, is AAGVIQSPRHLIKEKRETATLKCYPIPRHDTVYWYQQGPGQDPQFLISFYEKMQSDKGSIPDRFSAQQFSDYHSELNMSSLELGDSALYFCASSLIATDTQYFGPGTRLTVL.

This clonotype was counted ten times or more. V and J are TRBV5-1 and TRBJ2-7; D is unresolved. Germline V gene data show CDR1 as SGHRS and CDR2 as YFSETQ. Trimming shortened V by 4 bases and J by 5 bases, and 16 bases separated the two germline ends. The CDR3 extends over 14 amino acids. The CDR3: CASSLGPLPDEQYF. The DNA of the CDR3 is TGCGCCAGCAGCCTGGGTCCCCTACCGGACGAGCAGTACTTC.

This clonotype showed up just a few times. The chain uses TRBV7-9 and TRBJ1-5, with a possible D match to TRBD1 (5 bases). The CDR3 sequence is 14 residues long. The germline V gene has CDR1 SEHNR and CDR2 FQNEAQ (reference sequence). V was shortened by 5 bases and J by 3 bases, with 11 bases between the two germline ends. The CDR3 here is CASSPQGANQPQHF. CDR3 in DNA: TGTGCCAGCAGCCCCCAGGGCGCCAATCAGCCCCAGCATTTT.

This sequence joins TRBV6-2 or TRBV6-3 and TRBJ1-2, with a weak D call TRBD1 (6 bases). The germline V and J ends were trimmed by 8 bases and 2 bases, with 21 bases remaining between them. CDR1 and CDR2 (germline): MNHEY, SVGEGT. This CDR3 contains 16 residues. CDR3 sequence: CASRSLTGWVNYGYTF. The CDR3 nucleotides read TGTGCCAGCCGGTCCCTCACAGGGTGGGTCAACTATGGCTACACCTTC.